This is a list of T cell receptor beta chains from one sample in a study of T cells in tumors after PD-1 blockade. Generated by immunoSEQ multiplex PCR, the TCRdb table keeps only in-frame clones and is missing some. The sample has around 45,000 clones, 75% to 85% seen once. Sequenced material: PBMCs, taken before anti-PD-1 treatment. The receptors originated from a human donor with basal cell carcinoma. Both conserved end residues are part of each CDR3. A D gene is named only where the DNA matches it firmly. Clone size is shown for a subset of rows, as once, few, many or a class of expanded clone.

len: 13
v_gene: TRBV19
d_gene: -
j_gene: TRBJ2-3
abundance: -
CDR3aa: CASSMEGPDTQYF
CDR3nt: TGTGCCAGTAGTATGGAAGGGCCAGATACGCAGTATTTT

len: 15
v_gene: TRBV6-6
d_gene: TRBD1
j_gene: TRBJ2-7
abundance: -
CDR3aa: CASQRPGQGAREQYF
CDR3nt: TGTGCCAGCCAACGACCGGGACAGGGGGCGCGTGAGCAGTACTTC

len: 15
v_gene: TRBV28
d_gene: TRBD1
j_gene: TRBJ2-3
abundance: -
CDR3aa: CASSPGQGSTDTQYF
CDR3nt: TGTGCCAGCAGCCCCGGACAGGGAAGCACAGATACGCAGTATTTT

len: 11
v_gene: TRBV3-1/TRBV3-2
d_gene: -
j_gene: TRBJ1-2
abundance: -
CDR3aa: CASSDSYGYTF
CDR3nt: TGTGCCAGCAGCGACTCCTATGGCTACACCTTC

len: 14
v_gene: TRBV3-1/TRBV3-2
d_gene: -
j_gene: TRBJ1-2
abundance: once
CDR3aa: CASSQATTVYGYTF
CDR3nt: TGTGCCAGCAGCCAAGCGACCACCGTCTATGGCTACACCTTC

len: 15
v_gene: TRBV19
d_gene: -
j_gene: TRBJ1-1
abundance: once
CDR3aa: CASSIDSGANTEAFF
CDR3nt: TGTGCCAGTAGTATAGACTCGGGGGCGAACACTGAAGCTTTCTTT

len: 14
v_gene: TRBV6-5
d_gene: -
j_gene: TRBJ1-4
abundance: -
CDR3aa: CASSKGTTNEKLFF
CDR3nt: TGTGCCAGCAGTAAGGGGACAACTAATGAAAAACTGTTTTTT

len: 15
v_gene: TRBV6-6
d_gene: TRBD1
j_gene: TRBJ1-2
abundance: few
CDR3aa: CASSYSIDRVVGYTF
CDR3nt: TGTGCCAGCAGTTACTCGATTGACAGGGTGGTTGGCTACACCTTC

len: 12
v_gene: TRBV7-9
d_gene: -
j_gene: TRBJ2-3
abundance: -
CDR3aa: CASSERTDTQYF
CDR3nt: TGTGCCAGCAGCGAGCGGACAGATACGCAGTATTTT

len: 13
v_gene: TRBV5-1
d_gene: -
j_gene: TRBJ1-1
abundance: -
CDR3aa: CASSLTPNTEAFF
CDR3nt: TGCGCCAGCAGCCTAACCCCGAACACTGAAGCTTTCTTT

len: 16
v_gene: TRBV16
d_gene: TRBD1
j_gene: TRBJ1-3
abundance: -
CDR3aa: CASSVRDRGPGNTIYF
CDR3nt: TGTGCCAGCAGCGTCCGGGACAGGGGGCCCGGAAACACCATATATTTT

len: 13
v_gene: TRBV6-1
d_gene: -
j_gene: TRBJ1-5
abundance: once
CDR3aa: CASSEDRSQPQHF
CDR3nt: TGTGCCAGCAGTGAAGATCGGAGTCAGCCCCAGCATTTT

len: 17
v_gene: TRBV7-9
d_gene: -
j_gene: TRBJ1-5
abundance: once
CDR3aa: CASSLALTGSPNQPQHF
CDR3nt: TGTGCCAGCAGCTTAGCGCTAACGGGCAGTCCTAATCAGCCCCAGCATTTT

len: 15
v_gene: TRBV9
d_gene: -
j_gene: TRBJ2-1
abundance: -
CDR3aa: CASSLDGTNYNEQFF
CDR3nt: TGTGCCAGCAGCCTAGACGGAACGAATTACAATGAGCAGTTCTTC

len: 15
v_gene: TRBV27
d_gene: TRBD1
j_gene: TRBJ2-7
abundance: -
CDR3aa: CASSARDRGIYEQYF
CDR3nt: TGTGCCAGCAGTGCCCGGGACAGGGGTATTTACGAGCAGTACTTC

len: 15
v_gene: TRBV5-1
d_gene: TRBD2
j_gene: TRBJ2-2
abundance: -
CDR3aa: CASSRLAGNTGELFF
CDR3nt: TGCGCCAGCAGCCGACTAGCGGGGAACACCGGGGAGCTGTTTTTT

len: 16
v_gene: TRBV27
d_gene: -
j_gene: TRBJ2-2
abundance: -
CDR3aa: CASSLYGPANTGELFF
CDR3nt: TGTGCCAGCAGTTTATACGGACCCGCGAACACCGGGGAGCTGTTTTTT

len: 16
v_gene: TRBV2
d_gene: -
j_gene: TRBJ2-1
abundance: many
CDR3aa: CASRPNPGHSYNEQFF
CDR3nt: TGTGCCAGCAGACCCAATCCCGGGCATAGTTACAATGAGCAGTTCTTC

len: 14
v_gene: TRBV19
d_gene: -
j_gene: TRBJ2-4
abundance: -
CDR3aa: CASSPSLAKNIQYF
CDR3nt: TGTGCCAGTAGCCCCTCATTAGCCAAAAACATTCAGTACTTC

len: 15
v_gene: TRBV7-9
d_gene: -
j_gene: TRBJ1-6
abundance: -
CDR3aa: CASSPPGWLNSPLHF
CDR3nt: TGTGCCAGCAGCCCGCCCGGTTGGCTTAATTCACCCCTCCACTTT

len: 15
v_gene: TRBV7-6
d_gene: -
j_gene: TRBJ2-5
abundance: -
CDR3aa: CASSLFTRPQETQYF
CDR3nt: TGTGCCAGCAGCCTATTCACTAGGCCCCAAGAGACCCAGTACTTC

len: 11
v_gene: TRBV30
d_gene: -
j_gene: TRBJ1-2
abundance: -
CDR3aa: CAWTRLRGYTF
CDR3nt: TGTGCCTGGACTCGTTTACGCGGCTACACCTTC

len: 13
v_gene: TRBV7-7
d_gene: TRBD2
j_gene: TRBJ2-5
abundance: -
CDR3aa: CASSDGTSGTQYF
CDR3nt: TGTGCCAGCAGCGATGGGACTAGCGGAACCCAGTACTTC